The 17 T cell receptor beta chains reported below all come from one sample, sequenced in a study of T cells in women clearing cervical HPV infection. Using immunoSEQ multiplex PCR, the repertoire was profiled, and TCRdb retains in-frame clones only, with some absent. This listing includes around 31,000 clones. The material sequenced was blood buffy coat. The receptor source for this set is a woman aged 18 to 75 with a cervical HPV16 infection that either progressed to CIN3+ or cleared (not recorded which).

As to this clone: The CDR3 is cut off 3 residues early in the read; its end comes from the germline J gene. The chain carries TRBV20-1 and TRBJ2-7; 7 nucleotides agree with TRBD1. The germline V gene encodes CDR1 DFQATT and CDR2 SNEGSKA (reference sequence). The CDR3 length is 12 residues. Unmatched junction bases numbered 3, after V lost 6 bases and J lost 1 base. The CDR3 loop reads CSAGTASYEQYF. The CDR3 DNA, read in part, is TGCAGTGCCGGGACAGCTTCCTACGAG.

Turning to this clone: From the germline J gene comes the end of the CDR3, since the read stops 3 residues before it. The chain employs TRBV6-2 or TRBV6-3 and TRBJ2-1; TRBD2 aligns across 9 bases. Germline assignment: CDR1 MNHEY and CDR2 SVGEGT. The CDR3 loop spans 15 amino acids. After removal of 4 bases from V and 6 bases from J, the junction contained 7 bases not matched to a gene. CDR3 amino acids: CASSSEIAGVNEQFF. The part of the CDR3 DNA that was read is TGTGCCAGCAGTTCCGAAATAGCGGGAGTCAATGAG.

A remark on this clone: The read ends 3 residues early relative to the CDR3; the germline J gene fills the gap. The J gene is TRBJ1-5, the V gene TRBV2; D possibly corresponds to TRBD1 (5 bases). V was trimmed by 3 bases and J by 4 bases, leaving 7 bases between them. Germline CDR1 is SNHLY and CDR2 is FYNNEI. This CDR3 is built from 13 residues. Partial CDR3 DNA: TGTGCCAGCAGTGATGACAGTAATCAGCCC. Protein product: CASSDDSNQP. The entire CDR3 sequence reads CASSDDSNQPQHF.

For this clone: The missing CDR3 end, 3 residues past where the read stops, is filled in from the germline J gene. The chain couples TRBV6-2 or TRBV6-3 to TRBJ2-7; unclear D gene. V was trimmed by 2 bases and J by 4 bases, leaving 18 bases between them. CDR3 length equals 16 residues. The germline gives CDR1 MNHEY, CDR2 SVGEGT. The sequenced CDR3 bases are TGTGCCAGCAGTTACAGCGATTCGCATTCTGAATACGAG. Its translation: CASSYSDSHSEYE. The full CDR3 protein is CASSYSDSHSEYEQYF.

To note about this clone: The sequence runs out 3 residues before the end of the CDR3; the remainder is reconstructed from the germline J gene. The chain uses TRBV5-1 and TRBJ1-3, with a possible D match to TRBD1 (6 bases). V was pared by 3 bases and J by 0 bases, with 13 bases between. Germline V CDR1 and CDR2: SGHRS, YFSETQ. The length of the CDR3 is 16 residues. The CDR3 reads CASSWRGGLSGNTIYF. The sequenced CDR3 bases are TGCGCCAGCAGCTGGCGGGGGGGGCTCTCTGGAAACACC.

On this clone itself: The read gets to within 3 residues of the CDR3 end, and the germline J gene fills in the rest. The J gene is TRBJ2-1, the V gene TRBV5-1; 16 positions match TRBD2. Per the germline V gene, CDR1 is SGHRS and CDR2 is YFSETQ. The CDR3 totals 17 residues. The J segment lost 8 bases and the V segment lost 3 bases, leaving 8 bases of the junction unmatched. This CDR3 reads CASSYGPGLAGGDEQFF. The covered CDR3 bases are TGCGCCAGCAGCTATGGTCCGGGACTAGCGGGAGGGGATGAG.

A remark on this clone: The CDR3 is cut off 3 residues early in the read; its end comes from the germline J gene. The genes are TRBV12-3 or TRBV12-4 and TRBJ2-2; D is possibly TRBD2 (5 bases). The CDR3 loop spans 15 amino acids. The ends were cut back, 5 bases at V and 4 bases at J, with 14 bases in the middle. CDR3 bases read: TGTGCCAGCAGTAGCCGGGGAAGGAGCACCGGGGAG. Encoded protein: CASSSRGRSTGE. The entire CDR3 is CASSSRGRSTGELFF.

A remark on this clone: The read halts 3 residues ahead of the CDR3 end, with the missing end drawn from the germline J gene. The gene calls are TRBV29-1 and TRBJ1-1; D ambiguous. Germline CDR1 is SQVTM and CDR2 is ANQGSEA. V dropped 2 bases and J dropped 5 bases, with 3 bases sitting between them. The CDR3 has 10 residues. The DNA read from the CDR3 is TGCAGCGTTGAATTAACTGAA. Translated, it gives CSVELTE. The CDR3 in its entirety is CSVELTEAFF.

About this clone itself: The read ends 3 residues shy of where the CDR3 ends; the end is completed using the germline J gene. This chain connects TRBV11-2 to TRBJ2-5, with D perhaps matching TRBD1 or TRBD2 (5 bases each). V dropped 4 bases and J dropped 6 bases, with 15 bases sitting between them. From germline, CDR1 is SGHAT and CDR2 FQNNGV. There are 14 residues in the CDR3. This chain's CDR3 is CASSSPGSIKTQYF. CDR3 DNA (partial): TGTGCCAGCAGCTCCCCAGGGAGCATAAAGACC.

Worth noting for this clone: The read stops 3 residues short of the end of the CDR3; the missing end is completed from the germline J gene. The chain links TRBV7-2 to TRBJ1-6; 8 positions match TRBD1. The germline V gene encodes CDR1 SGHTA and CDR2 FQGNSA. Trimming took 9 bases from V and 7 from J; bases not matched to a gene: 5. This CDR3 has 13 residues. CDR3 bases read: TGTGCCAGTGGACGGACAGGGAATTCACCC. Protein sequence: CASGRTGNSP. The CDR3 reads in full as CASGRTGNSPLHF.

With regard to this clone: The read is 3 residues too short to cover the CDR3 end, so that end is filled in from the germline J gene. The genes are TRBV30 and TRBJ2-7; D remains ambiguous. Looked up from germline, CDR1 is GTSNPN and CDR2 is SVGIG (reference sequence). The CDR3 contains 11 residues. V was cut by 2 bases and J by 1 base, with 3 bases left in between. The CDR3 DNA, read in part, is TGTGCCTGGAGTCGGTCCTACGAG. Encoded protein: CAWSRSYE. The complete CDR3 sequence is CAWSRSYEQYF.

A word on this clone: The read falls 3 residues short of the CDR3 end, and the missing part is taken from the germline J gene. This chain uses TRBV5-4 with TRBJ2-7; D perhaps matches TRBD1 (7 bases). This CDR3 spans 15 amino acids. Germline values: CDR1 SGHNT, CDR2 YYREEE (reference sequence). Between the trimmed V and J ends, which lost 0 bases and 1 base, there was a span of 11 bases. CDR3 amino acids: CASSLGGDSSYEQYF. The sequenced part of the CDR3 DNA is TGTGCCAGCAGCTTGGGGGGGGACAGTTCCTACGAG.

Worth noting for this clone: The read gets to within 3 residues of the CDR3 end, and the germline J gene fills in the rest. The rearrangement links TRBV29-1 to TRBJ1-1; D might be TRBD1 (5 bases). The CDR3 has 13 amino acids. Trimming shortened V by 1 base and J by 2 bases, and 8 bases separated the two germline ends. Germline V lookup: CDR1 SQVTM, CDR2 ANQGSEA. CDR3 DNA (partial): TGCAGCGTTGAAGGGACACTCAACACTGAA. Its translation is CSVEGTLNTE. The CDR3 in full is CSVEGTLNTEAFF.

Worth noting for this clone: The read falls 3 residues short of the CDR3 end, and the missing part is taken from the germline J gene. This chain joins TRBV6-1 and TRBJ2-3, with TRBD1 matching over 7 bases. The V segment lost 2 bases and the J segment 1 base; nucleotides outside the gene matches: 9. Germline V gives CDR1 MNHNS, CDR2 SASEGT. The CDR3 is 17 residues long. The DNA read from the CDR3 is TGTGCCAGCAGTGAATACGGGAACAGGGGAGGCACAGATACG. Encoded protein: CASSEYGNRGGTDT. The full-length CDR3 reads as CASSEYGNRGGTDTQYF.

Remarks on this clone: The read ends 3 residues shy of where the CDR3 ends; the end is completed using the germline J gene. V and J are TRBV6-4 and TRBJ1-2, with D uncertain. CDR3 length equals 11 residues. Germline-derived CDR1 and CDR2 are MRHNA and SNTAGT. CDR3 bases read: TGTGCCAGCAGGGGCCTGGAGGGC. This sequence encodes CASRGLEG. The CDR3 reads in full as CASRGLEGYTF.

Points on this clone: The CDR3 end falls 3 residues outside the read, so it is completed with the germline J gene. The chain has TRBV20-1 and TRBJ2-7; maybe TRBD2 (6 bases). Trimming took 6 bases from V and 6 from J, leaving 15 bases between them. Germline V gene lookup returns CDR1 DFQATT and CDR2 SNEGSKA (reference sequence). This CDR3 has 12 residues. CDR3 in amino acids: CSAAGQEGEQYF. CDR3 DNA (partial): TGCAGTGCGGCGGGGCAGGAGGGCGAG.

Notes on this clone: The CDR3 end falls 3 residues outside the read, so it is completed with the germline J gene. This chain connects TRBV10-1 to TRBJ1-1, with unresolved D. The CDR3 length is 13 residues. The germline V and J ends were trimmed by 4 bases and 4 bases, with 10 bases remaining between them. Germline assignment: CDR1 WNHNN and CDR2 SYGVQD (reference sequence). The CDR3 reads CASSGHSSTEAFF. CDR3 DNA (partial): TGCGCCAGCAGTGGACACTCGAGCACTGAA.